These T cell receptor beta chains were read from a single sample in a study of metastatic and nonmetastatic thyroid tumors. Using MiXCR, TCRdb reanalyzed the PCR reads. The sample records about 93,000 clones, about an eighth being singletons. The sample was blood. The receptors here all came from a female donor with papillary thyroid cancer or a benign thyroid nodule (not recorded which). Some clones in this sample may be carry-over from other donors' samples. Both conserved end residues are part of each CDR3. Fields, in order: CDR3 length, V gene, D gene, J gene, clone size, CDR3 DNA, CDR3 protein. The D gene is left open where the match is weak. Size is stated for part of the rows, as once, few or many counts, or as a class when the clone is expanded.

len: 12
v_gene: TRBV6-2/TRBV6-3
d_gene: .
j_gene: TRBJ1-2
abundance: few
CDR3nt: TGTGCCAGCAAGGACAACCATTATGGCTACACCTTC
CDR3aa: CASKDNHYGYTF

len: 14
v_gene: TRBV19
d_gene: .
j_gene: TRBJ1-4
abundance: many
CDR3nt: TGTGCCAGTAGTGTGGGACAAACTAATGAAAAACTGTTTTTT
CDR3aa: CASSVGQTNEKLFF

len: 14
v_gene: TRBV20-1
d_gene: TRBD2
j_gene: TRBJ2-3
abundance: .
CDR3nt: TGCAGTGCTTCTTTAGCGGGAGGGCCTCATACGCAGTATTTT
CDR3aa: CSASLAGGPHTQYF

len: 16
v_gene: TRBV19
d_gene: .
j_gene: TRBJ2-1
abundance: many
CDR3nt: TGTGCCAGTAGTATACTTGGAAGGGCTTCCTACAATGAGCAGTTCTTC
CDR3aa: CASSILGRASYNEQFF

len: 13
v_gene: TRBV30
d_gene: TRBD2
j_gene: TRBJ2-1
abundance: .
CDR3nt: TGTGCCTGGAAAGCGGGGGTCTACAATGAGCAGTTCTTC
CDR3aa: CAWKAGVYNEQFF

len: 15
v_gene: TRBV7-2
d_gene: TRBD2
j_gene: TRBJ2-7
abundance: many
CDR3nt: TGTGCCAGCAGCTTACATGGCGGGAGGGCCAACGAGCAGTACTTC
CDR3aa: CASSLHGGRANEQYF

len: 12
v_gene: TRBV19
d_gene: .
j_gene: TRBJ2-7
abundance: many
CDR3nt: TGTGCCAGTCAAGGGGATTCCTACGAGCAGTACTTC
CDR3aa: CASQGDSYEQYF

len: 16
v_gene: TRBV20-1
d_gene: TRBD1
j_gene: TRBJ1-2
abundance: .
CDR3nt: TGCAGTGCTAGAGACTGGGGACAGGGGCTCAACTATGGCTACACCTTC
CDR3aa: CSARDWGQGLNYGYTF

len: 13
v_gene: TRBV24-1
d_gene: .
j_gene: TRBJ2-3
abundance: many
CDR3nt: TGTGCCACCAGTGGCAGGGCCACAGATACGCAGTATTTT
CDR3aa: CATSGRATDTQYF

len: 16
v_gene: TRBV10-3
d_gene: .
j_gene: TRBJ2-3
abundance: many
CDR3nt: TGTGCCATCAGTGACCAGGAGACCTCGGGCACAGATACGCAGTATTTT
CDR3aa: CAISDQETSGTDTQYF

len: 15
v_gene: TRBV3-1
d_gene: .
j_gene: TRBJ2-2
abundance: .
CDR3nt: TGCGCCAGCAGCTACCCCGGGGAGGACACCGGGGAGCTGTTTTTT
CDR3aa: CASSYPGEDTGELFF

len: 13
v_gene: TRBV18
d_gene: TRBD2
j_gene: TRBJ2-7
abundance: .
CDR3nt: TGTGCCAGCTCACCGACTAGCATCCACGAGCAGTACTTC
CDR3aa: CASSPTSIHEQYF

len: 16
v_gene: TRBV19
d_gene: .
j_gene: TRBJ1-4
abundance: many
CDR3nt: TGTGCCAGTAGTATAGCGATGACCGGAGCTAATGAAAAACTGTTTTTT
CDR3aa: CASSIAMTGANEKLFF

len: 15
v_gene: TRBV11-2
d_gene: TRBD2
j_gene: TRBJ2-7
abundance: many
CDR3nt: TGTGCCAGCAGCTCCCCCGGGACTAGCGTCTACGAGCAGTACTTC
CDR3aa: CASSSPGTSVYEQYF

len: 15
v_gene: TRBV9
d_gene: .
j_gene: TRBJ2-7
abundance: many
CDR3nt: TGTGCCAGCAGCGTAGCTTCCAGCGGACAGTACGAGCAGTACTTC
CDR3aa: CASSVASSGQYEQYF

len: 15
v_gene: TRBV20-1
d_gene: .
j_gene: TRBJ2-2
abundance: .
CDR3nt: TGCAGTGCTAGGGAAATCGACAGTCCCGCGGGGGAGCTGTTTTTT
CDR3aa: CSAREIDSPAGELFF

len: 16
v_gene: TRBV5-6
d_gene: TRBD2
j_gene: TRBJ2-2
abundance: many
CDR3nt: TGTGCCAGCGGGCCCGGGGCGGGAGGGCCTACCGGGGAGCTGTTTTTT
CDR3aa: CASGPGAGGPTGELFF

len: 16
v_gene: TRBV9
d_gene: TRBD1
j_gene: TRBJ1-1
abundance: .
CDR3nt: TGTGCCAGCAGCGTAGGGGACAGGGGGCCTTCCCTTGAAGCTTTCTTT
CDR3aa: CASSVGDRGPSLEAFF

len: 12
v_gene: TRBV30
d_gene: .
j_gene: TRBJ1-2
abundance: .
CDR3nt: TGTGCCTGGAGTGTACACAGATATGGCTACACCTTC
CDR3aa: CAWSVHRYGYTF

len: 14
v_gene: TRBV7-2
d_gene: .
j_gene: TRBJ1-1
abundance: many
CDR3nt: TGTGCCAGCAGCTTTTCCGCAGTTGGGACTGAAGCTTTCTTT
CDR3aa: CASSFSAVGTEAFF

len: 13
v_gene: TRBV12-3/TRBV12-4
d_gene: .
j_gene: TRBJ1-2
abundance: many
CDR3nt: TGTGCCAGCAGTTTTGGGGGCCTAGGTGGCTACACCTTC
CDR3aa: CASSFGGLGGYTF

len: 15
v_gene: TRBV6-2/TRBV6-3
d_gene: .
j_gene: TRBJ2-1
abundance: few
CDR3nt: TGTGCCAGCAGCCCCCTGGACAGAGGCTACAATGAGCAGTTCTTC
CDR3aa: CASSPLDRGYNEQFF

len: 16
v_gene: TRBV11-2
d_gene: .
j_gene: TRBJ1-4
abundance: many
CDR3nt: TGTGCCAGCAGCTACGGGACACTCGCAACTAATGAAAAACTGTTTTTT
CDR3aa: CASSYGTLATNEKLFF

len: 15
v_gene: TRBV2
d_gene: .
j_gene: TRBJ2-2
abundance: many
CDR3nt: TGTGCCAGCAGTGACGGCAGGGATGACACCGGGGAGCTGTTTTTT
CDR3aa: CASSDGRDDTGELFF

len: 16
v_gene: TRBV20-1
d_gene: TRBD1
j_gene: TRBJ2-1
abundance: many
CDR3nt: TGCAGTGCTAGGGGCCCAACAGGGGTTGCCTACAATGAGCAGTTCTTC
CDR3aa: CSARGPTGVAYNEQFF

len: 13
v_gene: TRBV15
d_gene: .
j_gene: TRBJ1-1
abundance: many
CDR3nt: TGTGCCACCAGCAGGGTAAACAGGGTGCGAGCTTTCTTT
CDR3aa: CATSRVNRVRAFF

len: 17
v_gene: TRBV28
d_gene: .
j_gene: TRBJ2-3
abundance: few
CDR3nt: TGTGCCAGCAGTCTGGCGGTCCCTGCAGTCGGCACAGATACGCAGTATTTT
CDR3aa: CASSLAVPAVGTDTQYF

len: 15
v_gene: TRBV29-1
d_gene: TRBD1
j_gene: TRBJ1-4
abundance: .
CDR3nt: TGCAGCGTTGATTGGACAGGGGATCTTGAGGAAAAACTGTTTTTT
CDR3aa: CSVDWTGDLEEKLFF

len: 16
v_gene: TRBV5-5
d_gene: .
j_gene: TRBJ2-6
abundance: many
CDR3nt: TGTGCCAGCAGCCCCTTGAGGGGCTCTGGGGCCAACGTCCTGACTTTC
CDR3aa: CASSPLRGSGANVLTF

len: 10
v_gene: TRBV30
d_gene: .
j_gene: TRBJ1-1
abundance: .
CDR3nt: TGTGCCTGGATATCCGGAGAAGCTTTCTTT
CDR3aa: CAWISGEAFF

len: 15
v_gene: TRBV19
d_gene: .
j_gene: TRBJ1-5
abundance: many
CDR3nt: TGTGCCAGTAGAAAAGACAGGATTAGCAATCAGCCCCAGCATTTT
CDR3aa: CASRKDRISNQPQHF

len: 12
v_gene: TRBV7-9
d_gene: .
j_gene: TRBJ2-1
abundance: few
CDR3nt: TGTGCCAGCATCTTAAAGGGGCAGGTGGAGTTCTTC
CDR3aa: CASILKGQVEFF

len: 12
v_gene: TRBV20-1
d_gene: .
j_gene: TRBJ1-1
abundance: many
CDR3nt: TGCAGTGCCTCGGAGCCGAACACTGAAGCTTTCTTT
CDR3aa: CSASEPNTEAFF

len: 13
v_gene: TRBV2
d_gene: .
j_gene: TRBJ1-5
abundance: many
CDR3nt: TGTGCCAGCTCCCCAGATAGCAATCAGCCCCAGCATTTT
CDR3aa: CASSPDSNQPQHF

len: 16
v_gene: TRBV19
d_gene: TRBD2
j_gene: TRBJ2-1
abundance: many
CDR3nt: TGTGCCAGTAGTATTCAAGGGGCTAGCGGAAACAATGAGCAGTTCTTC
CDR3aa: CASSIQGASGNNEQFF

len: 15
v_gene: TRBV7-2
d_gene: .
j_gene: TRBJ2-5
abundance: many
CDR3nt: TGTGCCAGCAGCCCCCTGGGGTTAGCGGAAGAGACCCAGTACTTC
CDR3aa: CASSPLGLAEETQYF

len: 11
v_gene: TRBV5-1
d_gene: .
j_gene: TRBJ2-3
abundance: .
CDR3nt: TGCGCCAGCAGCAACCGGGGTACGCAGTATTTT
CDR3aa: CASSNRGTQYF